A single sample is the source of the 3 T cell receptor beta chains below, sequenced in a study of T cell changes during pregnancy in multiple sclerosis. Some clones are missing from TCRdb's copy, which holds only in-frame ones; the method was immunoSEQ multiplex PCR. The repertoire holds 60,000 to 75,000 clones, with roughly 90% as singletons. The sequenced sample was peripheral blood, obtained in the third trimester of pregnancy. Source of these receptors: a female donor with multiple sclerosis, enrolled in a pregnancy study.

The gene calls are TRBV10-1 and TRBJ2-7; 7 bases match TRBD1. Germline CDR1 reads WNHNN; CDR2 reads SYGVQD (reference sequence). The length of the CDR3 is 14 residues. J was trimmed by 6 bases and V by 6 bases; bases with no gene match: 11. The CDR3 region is CASSRDRERFEQYF. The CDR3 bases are TGCGCCAGCAGCCGAGACAGGGAGCGGTTCGAGCAGTACTTC.

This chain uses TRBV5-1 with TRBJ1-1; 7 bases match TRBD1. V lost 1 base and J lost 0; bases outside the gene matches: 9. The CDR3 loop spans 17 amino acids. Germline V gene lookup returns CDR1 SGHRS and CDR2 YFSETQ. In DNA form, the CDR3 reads TGCGCCAGCAGCTTGCGGAGGGGGCCGAACATGAACACTGAAGCTTTCTTT. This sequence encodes CASSLRRGPNMNTEAFF.

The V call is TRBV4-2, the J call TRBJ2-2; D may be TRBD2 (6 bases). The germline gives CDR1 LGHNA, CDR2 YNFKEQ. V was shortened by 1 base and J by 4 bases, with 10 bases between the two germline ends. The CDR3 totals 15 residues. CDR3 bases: TGTGCCAGCAGCCAAGGGCAGGGAGGCACCGGGGAGCTGTTTTTT. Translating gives CASSQGQGGTGELFF.